This T cell receptor (beta chain) comes out of a study of beta chain features in type 1 diabetes. About the study: Patients were similar to healthy donors in age and gender (as well as in cell yields). Study-wide results and limits: Equally in patients and controls, PCR might preferentially amplify shorter templates.

The whole isolated RNA underwent reverse transcription, so sequencing captured expressed TCRB transcripts. Some clones are missing from TCRdb's copy, which holds only in-frame ones; the method was immunoSEQ multiplex PCR. Of some 44,000 clones in the sample, over 50% were seen once. Notes on this clone: Its antigen is not identified.

This clonotype was sampled from a woman younger than 30 in good health. The sequencing input was Tregs from blood.

In DNA, the CDR3 is TGTGCCAGCAGGCGGACAGGGATGAACACTGAAGCTTTCTTT. Its protein is CASRRTGMNTEAFF. The chain uses TRBV28 and TRBJ1-1; the match to TRBD1 covers 8 bases. Germline CDR1 is MDHEN and CDR2 is SYDVKM. V trimming: 6 bases; J trimming: 0 bases; junction bases outside the gene matches: 3. This CDR3 comprises 14 residues.